Each of the 17 T cell receptor beta chains below was sequenced from the same sample in a study of blood T cell repertoires in COVID-19 (dated by TCRdb to 2020 to 2022). Receptor libraries were prepared by the immunoSEQ multiplex PCR assay. Here the immuneACCESS table is served through TCRdb, limited to in-frame sequences with V and J called. Missing clones are a known gap in these copies; in checked studies unresolved V genes cover under half, and the rest lacks a known reason. The sample has approximately 530,000 clones on record, approximately 91% of them singletons. The ten largest clones represent roughly 7.3% of the sample. The sample was peripheral blood. These receptors originate from a woman aged 50 to 60 with COVID-19, enrolled during active disease.

This sequence joins TRBV19 and TRBJ1-6, with D perhaps matching TRBD1 (5 bases). V dropped 5 bases and J dropped 7 bases, with 12 bases sitting between them. This CDR3 has 14 residues. Germline V gives CDR1 LNHDA, CDR2 SQIVND (reference sequence). DNA of the CDR3: TGTGCCAGTAGTCCCGACAGCCCGAATTCACCCCTCCACTTT. This translates into CASSPDSPNSPLHF.

The CDR3 region has the DNA TGTGCCAGCAGCTTGGGACTTCCTAGCACAGATACGCAGTATTTT. Its translation: CASSLGLPSTDTQYF. The chain links TRBV5-4 to TRBJ2-3; D unclear. The germline V gene encodes CDR1 SGHNT and CDR2 YYREEE (reference sequence). Trimming shortened V by 0 bases and J by 0 bases, and 8 bases separated the two germline ends. The CDR3 is made up of 15 amino acids.

This chain joins TRBV10-3 and TRBJ1-2; perhaps TRBD1 as D (5 bases). The CDR3 runs to 13 residues. Germline assignment: CDR1 ENHRY and CDR2 SYGVKD. Trimming left V 4 bases short and J 4 bases short, with 10 bases between. CDR3 DNA sequence: TGTGCCATCAGTGCCACGACAGCCTATGGCTACACCTTC. Residues: CAISATTAYGYTF.

The V gene is TRBV10-2, the J gene TRBJ1-4; D may be TRBD1 (5 bases). Germline V gene data show CDR1 as WSHSY and CDR2 as SAAADI. The CDR3 runs 13 residues. Deletions cut 4 bases from V and 6 bases from J, with 9 bases between. Here the CDR3 reads CASSGRGDEKLFF. Written as DNA, the CDR3 is TGCGCCAGCAGTGGGAGGGGAGATGAAAAACTGTTTTTT.

The V and J genes are TRBV10-1 and TRBJ1-5, with 10 bases matching TRBD1. V trimming: 6 bases; J trimming: 5 bases; junction bases outside the gene matches: 13. Germline V lookup: CDR1 WNHNN, CDR2 SYGVQD (reference sequence). The CDR3 runs to 17 residues. CDR3 loop: CASRGGLGTGEDQPQHF. The CDR3 DNA follows: TGCGCCAGCAGGGGGGGGCTCGGGACAGGGGAGGATCAGCCCCAGCATTTT.

About this clone itself: Other DNA sequences in this specimen translate into the identical CDR3. The V and J genes are TRBV3-1 (or the pseudogene TRBV3-2) and TRBJ2-3; 14 nucleotides line up with TRBD2. Unmatched junction bases numbered 5, after V lost 3 bases and J lost 6 bases. The length of the CDR3 is 16 residues. The germline CDR1 and CDR2 sequences are LGHDT and YNNKEL (reference sequence). The CDR3 DNA is TGTGCCAGCAGCCACCGACTAGCGGGGGGGAGGGATACGCAGTATTTT. It specifies CASSHRLAGGRDTQYF.

The V and J genes are TRBV19 and TRBJ2-5, with D maybe TRBD2 (5 bases). There are 14 residues in the CDR3. Trimming left V 5 bases short and J 2 bases short, with 12 bases between. The V gene's germline CDR1 is LNHDA and CDR2 SQIVND (reference sequence). CDR3 bases: TGTGCCAGTAGTTTGGGCGGAGGTCAAGAGACCCAGTACTTC. Translation gives CASSLGGGQETQYF.

The chain joins TRBV27 to TRBJ2-1, with 8 bases fitting TRBD1. Germline V gene data show CDR1 as MNHEY and CDR2 as SMNVEV (reference sequence). V shed 5 bases and J 10 bases; nucleotides not matched to a gene: 7. The CDR3 spans 13 residues. Here the CDR3 DNA reads TGTGCCAGCAGTAACAACAGGGGGGACGAGCAGTTCTTC. It yields the protein CASSNNRGDEQFF.

Remarks on this clone: This sample includes further DNA sequences coding for the same CDR3. The V call is TRBV19, the J call TRBJ1-1; TRBD1 aligns across 8 bases. In germline, CDR1 is LNHDA, CDR2 SQIVND (reference sequence). J lost 5 bases, V lost 6 bases, and 8 bases had no gene match. CDR3 length: 14 residues. The CDR3 nucleotides read TGTGCCAGTAGCACCAGACAGGGGAGAACTGAAGCTTTCTTT. The encoded protein is CASSTRQGRTEAFF.

The rearrangement uses TRBV10-3 and TRBJ1-4, with TRBD1 matching over 8 bases. The CDR3 contains 17 residues. CDR1 is ENHRY and CDR2 is SYGVKD in the germline V gene. The V gene end was trimmed by 6 bases and the J gene end by 4 bases; junction bases not matched to a gene: 13. The CDR3 bases are TGTGCCATCAGATTCCGACAGGGGAAGGTCCTTAATGAAAAACTGTTTTTT. Protein sequence: CAIRFRQGKVLNEKLFF.

A remark on this clone: Other DNA sequences within the sample encode an identical CDR3. The gene calls are TRBV6-5 and TRBJ2-2; 8 bases agree with TRBD1. The germline CDR1 and CDR2 sequences are MNHEY and SVGAGI. The V and J ends lost 0 bases and 4 bases, in that order; junction bases with no gene match: 1. The CDR3 length is 15 residues. The chain's CDR3 is CASSYSTGGTGELFF. The CDR3 DNA sequence: TGTGCCAGCAGTTACTCAACAGGGGGCACCGGGGAGCTGTTTTTT.

The J gene is TRBJ2-3, the V gene TRBV6-5; 11 nucleotides match TRBD1. The CDR3 is 14 residues long. The trim removed 6 bases at V and 5 bases at J, leaving 4 bases unmatched. Germline V gene data show CDR1 as MNHEY and CDR2 as SVGAGI. The CDR3 reads CASSSGTGGDTQYF. The CDR3 DNA reads as TGTGCCAGCAGCAGTGGGACAGGGGGAGATACGCAGTATTTT.

The chain's CDR3 is CASSGGVGYGYTF. The CDR3 bases are TGTGCCAGCAGTGGGGGGGTTGGCTATGGCTACACCTTC. The V gene is TRBV28, the J gene TRBJ1-2, with a tentative D call TRBD1 (5 bases). Looked up from germline, CDR1 is MDHEN and CDR2 is SYDVKM. V gave up 5 bases and J gave up 4 bases, with 11 bases separating them. This CDR3 has 13 residues.

The rearrangement uses TRBV4-1 and TRBJ2-1; 8 bases align to TRBD2. CDR1 MGHRA and CDR2 YSYEKL come from the germline V gene. This CDR3 spans 13 amino acids. V was clipped by 8 bases and J by 7 bases; unmatched bases: 7. The DNA of the CDR3 is TGCGCCAGCTGTAGCGGGGAGGGGAATGAGCAGTTCTTC. Translation gives CASCSGEGNEQFF.

The CDR3 DNA follows: TGTGCCAGCAGCCGGACAGGGGTAGAGGAGACCCAGTACTTC. It yields the protein CASSRTGVEETQYF. V is TRBV7-8 and J is TRBJ2-5; 9 positions match TRBD1. Germline lookup yields CDR1 SGHVS and CDR2 FQNEAQ. CDR3 length: 14 residues. Trimming took 5 bases from V and 5 from J; bases not matched to a gene: 6.

This chain uses TRBV28 with TRBJ1-2; 8 bases line up with TRBD1. This CDR3 contains 12 residues. CDR1 and CDR2 (germline): MDHEN, SYDVKM. The trim removed 7 bases at V and 8 bases at J, leaving 6 bases unmatched. Here the CDR3 DNA reads TGTGCCAGCACAGGACAGGGAGGAGGCTACACCTTC. It encodes CASTGQGGGYTF.

The chain couples TRBV28 to TRBJ1-2; maybe TRBD1 (5 bases). In germline, CDR1 is MDHEN, CDR2 SYDVKM. The CDR3 length is 14 residues. The germline V and J ends were trimmed by 3 bases and 7 bases, with 15 bases remaining between them. The DNA of the CDR3 is TGTGCCAGCAGTTTCGGCGGAAGGGGCTCTGGCTACACCTTC. Translating gives CASSFGGRGSGYTF.